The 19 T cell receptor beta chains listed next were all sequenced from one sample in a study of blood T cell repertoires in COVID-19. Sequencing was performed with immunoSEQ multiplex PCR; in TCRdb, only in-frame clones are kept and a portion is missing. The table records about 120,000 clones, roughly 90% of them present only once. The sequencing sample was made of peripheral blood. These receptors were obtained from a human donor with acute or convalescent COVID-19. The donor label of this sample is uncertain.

CDR3 nucleotides: TGTGCCAGCAGCCAAGCACCGGGACAGAGGTACGAGCAGTACTTC. Its translation is CASSQAPGQRYEQYF. V gene TRBV6-2 or TRBV6-3 combines with J gene TRBJ2-7; 7 bases agree with TRBD1. V lost 6 bases to trimming and J lost 4 bases; unmatched junction nucleotides: 12. The CDR3 has 15 amino acids. CDR1 and CDR2 from the germline V gene are MNHEY and SVGEGT.

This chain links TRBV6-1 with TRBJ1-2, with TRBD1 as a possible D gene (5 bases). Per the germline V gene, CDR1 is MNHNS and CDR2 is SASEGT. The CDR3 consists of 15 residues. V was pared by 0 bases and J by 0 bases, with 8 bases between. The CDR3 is CASSEASGPNYGYTF. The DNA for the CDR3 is TGTGCCAGCAGTGAAGCCTCAGGGCCTAACTATGGCTACACCTTC.

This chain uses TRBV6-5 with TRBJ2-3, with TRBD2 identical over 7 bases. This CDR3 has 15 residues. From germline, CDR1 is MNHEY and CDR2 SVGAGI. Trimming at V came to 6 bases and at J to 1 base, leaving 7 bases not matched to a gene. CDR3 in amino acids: CASRLAEAGTDTQYF. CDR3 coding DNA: TGTGCCAGCAGGCTAGCGGAGGCAGGCACAGATACGCAGTATTTT.

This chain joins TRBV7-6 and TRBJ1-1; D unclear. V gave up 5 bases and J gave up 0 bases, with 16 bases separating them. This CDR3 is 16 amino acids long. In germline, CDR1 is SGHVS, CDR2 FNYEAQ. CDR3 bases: TGTGCCAGCAGCCCCCGGGTAGTTAACTTGAACACTGAAGCTTTCTTT. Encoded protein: CASSPRVVNLNTEAFF.

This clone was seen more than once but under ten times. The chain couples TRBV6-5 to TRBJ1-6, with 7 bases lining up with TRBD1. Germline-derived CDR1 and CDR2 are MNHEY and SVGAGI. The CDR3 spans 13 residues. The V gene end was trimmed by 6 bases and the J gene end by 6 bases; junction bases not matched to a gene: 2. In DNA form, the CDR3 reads TGTGCCAGCAGGGGACAGCCTAATTCACCCCTCCACTTT. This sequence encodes CASRGQPNSPLHF.

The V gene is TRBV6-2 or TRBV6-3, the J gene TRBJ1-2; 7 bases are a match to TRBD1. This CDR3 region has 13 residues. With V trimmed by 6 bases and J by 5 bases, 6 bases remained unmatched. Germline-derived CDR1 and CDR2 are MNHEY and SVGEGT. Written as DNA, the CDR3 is TGTGCCAGCAGCGCCGGGACAGTGTATGGCTACACCTTC. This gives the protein CASSAGTVYGYTF.

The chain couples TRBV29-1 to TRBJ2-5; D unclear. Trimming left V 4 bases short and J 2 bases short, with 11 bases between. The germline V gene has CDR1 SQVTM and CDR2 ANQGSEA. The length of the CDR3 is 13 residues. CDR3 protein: CSVAALKQETQYF. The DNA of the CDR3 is TGCAGCGTTGCTGCACTCAAACAAGAGACCCAGTACTTC.

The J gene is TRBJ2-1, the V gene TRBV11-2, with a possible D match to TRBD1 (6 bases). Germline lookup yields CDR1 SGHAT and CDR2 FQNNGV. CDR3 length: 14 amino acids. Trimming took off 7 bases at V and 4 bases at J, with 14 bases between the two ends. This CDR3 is CASTGEDRYNEQFF. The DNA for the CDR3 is TGTGCCAGCACTGGAGAAGACAGGTACAATGAGCAGTTCTTC.

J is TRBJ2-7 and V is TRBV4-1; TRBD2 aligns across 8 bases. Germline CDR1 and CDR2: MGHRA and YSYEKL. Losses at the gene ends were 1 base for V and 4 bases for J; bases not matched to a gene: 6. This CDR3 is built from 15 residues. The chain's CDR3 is CASSQGVAGNYEQYF. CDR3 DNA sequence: TGCGCCAGCAGCCAAGGAGTAGCGGGAAATTACGAGCAGTACTTC.

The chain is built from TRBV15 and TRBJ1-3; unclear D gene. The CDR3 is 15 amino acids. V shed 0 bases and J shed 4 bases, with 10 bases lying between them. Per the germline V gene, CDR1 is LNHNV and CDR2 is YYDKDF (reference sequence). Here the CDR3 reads CATSRDRSSGNTIYF. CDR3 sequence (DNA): TGTGCCACCAGCAGAGATAGGAGCAGCGGAAACACCATATATTTT. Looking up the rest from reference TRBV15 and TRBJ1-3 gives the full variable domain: DAMVIQNPRYQVTQFGKPVTLSCSQTLNHNVMYWYQQKSSQAPKLLFHYYDKDFNNEADTPDNFQSRRPNTSFCFLDIRSPGLGDTAMYLCATSRDRSSGNTIYFGEGSWLTVV.

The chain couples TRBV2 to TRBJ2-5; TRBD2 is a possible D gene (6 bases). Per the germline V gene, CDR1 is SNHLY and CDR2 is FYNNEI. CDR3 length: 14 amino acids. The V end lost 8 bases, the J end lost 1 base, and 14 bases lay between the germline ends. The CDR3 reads CASLPRDFQETQYF. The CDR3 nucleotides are TGTGCCAGCTTACCGCGGGACTTCCAAGAGACCCAGTACTTC.

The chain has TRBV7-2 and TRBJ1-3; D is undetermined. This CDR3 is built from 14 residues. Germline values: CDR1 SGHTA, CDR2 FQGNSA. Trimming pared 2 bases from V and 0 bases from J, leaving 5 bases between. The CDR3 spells CASSLSLSGNTIYF. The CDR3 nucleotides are TGTGCCAGCAGCTTATCCCTCTCTGGAAACACCATATATTTT.

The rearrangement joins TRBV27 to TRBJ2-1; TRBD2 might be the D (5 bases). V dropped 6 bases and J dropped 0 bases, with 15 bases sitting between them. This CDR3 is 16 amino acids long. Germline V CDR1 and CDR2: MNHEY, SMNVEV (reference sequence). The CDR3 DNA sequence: TGTGCCAGCAGACTGAAGAGCGGTAGCTCCTACAATGAGCAGTTCTTC. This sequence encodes CASRLKSGSSYNEQFF.

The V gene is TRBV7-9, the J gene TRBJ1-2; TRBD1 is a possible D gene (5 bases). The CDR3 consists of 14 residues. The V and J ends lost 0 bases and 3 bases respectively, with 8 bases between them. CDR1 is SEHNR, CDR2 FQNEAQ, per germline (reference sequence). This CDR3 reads CASSLARDYYGYTF. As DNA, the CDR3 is TGTGCCAGCAGCTTAGCAAGGGACTACTATGGCTACACCTTC.

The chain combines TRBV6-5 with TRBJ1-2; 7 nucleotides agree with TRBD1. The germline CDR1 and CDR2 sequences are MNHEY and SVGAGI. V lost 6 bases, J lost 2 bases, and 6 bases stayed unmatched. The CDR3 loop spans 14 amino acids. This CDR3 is CASRRDSENYGYTF. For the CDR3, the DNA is TGTGCCAGCAGAAGGGACAGCGAAAACTATGGCTACACCTTC.

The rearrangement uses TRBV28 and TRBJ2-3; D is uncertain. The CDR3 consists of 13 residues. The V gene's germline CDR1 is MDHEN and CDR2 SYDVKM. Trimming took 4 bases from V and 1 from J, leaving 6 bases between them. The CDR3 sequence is CASSSPGTDTQYF. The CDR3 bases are TGTGCCAGCAGTTCCCCCGGCACAGATACGCAGTATTTT. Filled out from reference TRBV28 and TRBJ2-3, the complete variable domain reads DVKVTQSSRYLVKRTGEKVFLECVQDMDHENMFWYRQDPGLGLRLIYFSYDVKMKEKGDIPEGYSVSREKKERFSLILESASTNQTSMYLCASSSPGTDTQYFGPGTRLTVL.

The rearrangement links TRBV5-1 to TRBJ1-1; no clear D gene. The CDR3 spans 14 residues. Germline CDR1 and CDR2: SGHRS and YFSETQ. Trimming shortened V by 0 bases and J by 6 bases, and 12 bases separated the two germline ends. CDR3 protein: CASSLERIDAEAFF. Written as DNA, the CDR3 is TGCGCCAGCAGCTTGGAGAGGATTGATGCTGAAGCTTTCTTT. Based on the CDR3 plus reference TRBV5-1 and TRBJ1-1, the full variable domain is KAGVTQTPRYLIKTRGQQVTLSCSPISGHRSVSWYQQTPGQGLQFLFEYFSETQRNKGNFPGRFSGRQFSNSRSEMNVSTLELGDSALYLCASSLERIDAEAFFGQGTRLTVV.

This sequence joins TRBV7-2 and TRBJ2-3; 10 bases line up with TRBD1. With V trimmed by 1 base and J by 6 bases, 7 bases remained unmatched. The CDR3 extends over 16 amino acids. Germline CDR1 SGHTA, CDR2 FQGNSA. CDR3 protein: CASSLDTGQGGDTQYF. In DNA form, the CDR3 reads TGTGCCAGCAGCTTAGACACCGGACAGGGGGGTGATACGCAGTATTTT.

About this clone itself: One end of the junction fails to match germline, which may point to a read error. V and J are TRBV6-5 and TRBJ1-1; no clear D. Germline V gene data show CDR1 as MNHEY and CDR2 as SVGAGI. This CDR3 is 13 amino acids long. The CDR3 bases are TGTGCCAGCAGATACTACAGGAACACTGAAGCTTTCTTT. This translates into CASRYYRNTEAFF.